This T cell receptor beta chain was recovered during a study of Graves' ophthalmopathy and Graves' hyperthyroidism (dated by TCRdb to the late 2010s). With respect to the entire study: Peripheral blood was collected at initial diagnosis, prior to any treatment. To tell Graves' ophthalmopathy apart from Graves' hyperthyroidism, and to predict which patients would progress to ophthalmopathy, the study relied on TCR beta repertoire signatures. In total, some 140 blood samples were TCR-sequenced: approximately 42 ophthalmopathy, some 72 hyperthyroidism and roughly 17 hyperthyroidism-to-ophthalmopathy patients. A discovery set of 90 to 100 patients (43 ophthalmopathy, 55 to 65 stable hyperthyroidism) was enrolled to explore V-J signatures distinguishing ophthalmopathy from hyperthyroidism. The independent validation cohort included some 19 hyperthyroidism patients plus 17 patients who later progressed from hyperthyroidism to ophthalmopathy. In over five hyperthyroidism patients, the T-cell repertoires found in thyroid tissue were compared with those found in blood. Following sampling, methimazole starting at 30 mg daily was administered to hyperthyroidism patients, and high-dose intravenous methylprednisolone was administered to ophthalmopathy patients. The 75 to 100 discovery patients were randomly divided into training and test sets at a 7:3 ratio. Study-wide conclusions, independent of this receptor: Ophthalmopathy was separated from stable hyperthyroidism by the 13-signature model with more than 85% sensitivity and roughly 83% specificity in cross-validation and with 80%/75% in the test set. Sample size was not predetermined statistically, and investigators were not blinded to group allocation. Most expanded thyroid clonotypes with frequency above 0.001 were also detected in blood, suggesting blood repertoires may reflect the thyroid immune response. In validation, the model predicted ophthalmopathy progression with about 71% sensitivity and around 72% specificity; fewer than 15 predicted patients were CT-confirmed with GO in a median of around 6 months.

The ophthalmopathy patients had moderately to severely active disease, with a Clinical Activity Score of 3 or higher, a NOSPECS grade of 4 or higher, and a disease duration of less than 3 months. Patients with other autoimmune diseases, uncontrolled infections, pregnancy or lactation were excluded from the study. Clinical symptoms, serum thyroxine, TRAb, thyroid ultrasound and orbital computed tomography were used for diagnosis. Using Ficoll-Paque density gradient centrifugation, PBMCs were isolated from roughly 9.2 ml of fresh peripheral blood. Total RNA was extracted using Trizol reagent, and RNA quality was checked on an Agilent 2100 Bioanalyzer. Trimming removed 6 bases from V and 5 bases from J, leaving 22 bases between the germline ends. From cysteine to phenylalanine, the CDR3 is 16 amino acids long. Only the CDR3 DNA stays, 48 bases, in frame from base 1. Sequences ENHRY (CDR1) and SYGVKD (CDR2) are obtained from the germline V gene.

This clonotype was seen ten or more times. Its binding antigen is unknown. Base-call qualities are not available, and no considerably larger clone is one nucleotide away. For repertoire sequencing, TCR beta CDR3 regions were amplified from RNA transcripts. The first round was an RT-PCR using HTBI primers with the Qiagen OneStep RT-PCR kit, and this first round was followed by a second-round multiplex PCR, then size selection and purification. The libraries underwent paired-end sequencing with 100 bp reads on an Illumina HiSeq2000. Per the source publication's procedure: SOAPnuke was used to process the reads, throwing out any read that had adapters, had uncalled bases, had a mean Phred below 15, or lacked an exact constant-primer or identifier match. High-quality paired reads were merged with COPE v1.2.5. Clonotypes were defined as unique nucleotide sequences and were aligned to IMGT TRB V, D and J references using MiTCR v1.1. Only V-J combinations with frequency above 0.0001 were analysed, covering around 99% of repertoires. A TCR clonal expansion and chaos score per V-J combination was defined as the ratio of F50 clonal expansion to chaos observed in the TCRdist matrix. Welch's t-statistics and random forest were used to reduce features to approximately 13 V-J combinations, which were fed into a naive Bayes classifier. The Morisita-Horn index was used to measure how similar the thyroid and blood repertoires were. The public reads were reanalyzed by TCRdb: fastp trimming at Q25, MiXCR alignment, in-frame beta chains only. Records with the same CDR3 protein are collapsed into one entry carrying the most frequent genes and DNA. These V and J calls originate from TCRdb's pipeline instead of the authors' own analysis. This sample has hundreds of thousands of distinct CDR3 sequences in its table, and 20% to 25% of those were observed once. The ten largest clones represent about 40% of the sample.

The sequence is built from TRBV10-3 and TRBJ2-5, with the identity of the D gene unclear. The clonotype comes from a woman aged 50 to 60 with Graves' ophthalmopathy. Donor details come from another sample of the same person, matched by shared clones. Sequencing was carried out using peripheral blood. The nucleotides are TGTGCCATCAGCCCAACCGAGCTTAGATTTGGGGAGACCCAGTACTTC. It is translated as CAISPTELRFGETQYF.